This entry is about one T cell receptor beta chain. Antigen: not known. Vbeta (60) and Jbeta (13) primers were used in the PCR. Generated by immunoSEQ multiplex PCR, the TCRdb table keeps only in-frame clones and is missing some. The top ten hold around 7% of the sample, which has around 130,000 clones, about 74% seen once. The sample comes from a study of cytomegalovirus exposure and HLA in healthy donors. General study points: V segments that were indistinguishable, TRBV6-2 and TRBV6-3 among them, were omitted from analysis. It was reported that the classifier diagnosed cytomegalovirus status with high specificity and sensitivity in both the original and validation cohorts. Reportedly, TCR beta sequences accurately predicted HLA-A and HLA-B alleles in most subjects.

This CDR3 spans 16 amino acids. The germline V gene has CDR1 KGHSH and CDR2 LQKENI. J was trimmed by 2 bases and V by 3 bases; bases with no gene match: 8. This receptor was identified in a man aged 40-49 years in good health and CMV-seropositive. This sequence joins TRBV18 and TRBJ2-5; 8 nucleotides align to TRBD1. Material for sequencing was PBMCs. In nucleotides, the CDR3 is TGTGCCAGCTCACCTCTGCAGGGGGCCGGACAAGAGACCCAGTACTTC. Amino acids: CASSPLQGAGQETQYF.